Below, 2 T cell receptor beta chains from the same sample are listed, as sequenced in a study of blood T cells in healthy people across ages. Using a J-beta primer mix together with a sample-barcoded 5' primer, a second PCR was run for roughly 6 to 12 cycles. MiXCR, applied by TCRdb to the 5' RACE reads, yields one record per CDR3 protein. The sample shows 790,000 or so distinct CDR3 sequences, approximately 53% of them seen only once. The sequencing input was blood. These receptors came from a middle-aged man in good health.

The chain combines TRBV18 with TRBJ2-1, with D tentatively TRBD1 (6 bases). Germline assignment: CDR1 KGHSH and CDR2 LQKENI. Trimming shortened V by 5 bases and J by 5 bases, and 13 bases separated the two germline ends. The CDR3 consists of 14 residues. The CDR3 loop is CASSSSTGNNEQFF. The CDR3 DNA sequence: TGTGCCAGCTCATCTTCGACAGGAAACAATGAGCAGTTCTTC.

In DNA form, the CDR3 reads TGTGCCATCACCCCGACCTGGGGCGGCTACACCTTC. Translation gives CAITPTWGGYTF. The chain employs TRBV10-3 and TRBJ1-2, with D tentatively TRBD1 (5 bases). V dropped 7 bases and J dropped 8 bases, with 14 bases sitting between them. This CDR3 comprises 12 residues. Looked up from germline, CDR1 is ENHRY and CDR2 is SYGVKD.